This TCR beta chain was captured by sequencing in a study of blood T cell repertoires in COVID-19. Study as a whole: Sites in the United States, Italy and Spain provided acute and convalescent COVID-19 samples. T cells, B-cell-depleted T cells, or PBMCs provided the cDNA or gDNA that served as material.

V was cut by 4 bases and J by 4 bases, with 12 bases left in between. The CDR3 consists of 14 residues. Germline V gives CDR1 SNHLY, CDR2 FYNNEI. In the original workflow: How many nucleated cells were present was estimated from reference gene primer amplification. Clones were read by immunoSEQ multiplex PCR, and TCRdb kept only the in-frame ones, dropping some. That table gives V, J and clone size, and the DNA gave D and trimming. Of some 200,000 clones listed, approximately 90% are singletons. This clone was seen once. This sequence was found in a man in his late teens or twenties with acute COVID-19. Input material: PBMCs or T cells enriched from blood (not recorded which). J is TRBJ2-3 and V is TRBV2, with D perhaps matching TRBD1 (5 bases). Here the CDR3 reads CASSADIGPDTQYF. Here the CDR3 DNA reads TGTGCCAGCAGTGCGGACATCGGCCCAGATACGCAGTATTTT.